This T cell receptor (beta chain) was retrieved from a study of T cell changes during pregnancy in multiple sclerosis. The V gene's germline CDR1 is SNHLY and CDR2 FYNNEI. J was trimmed by 1 base and V by 4 bases; bases with no gene match: 6. The CDR3 totals 16 residues. TCRdb keeps only in-frame clones here, not all; method: immunoSEQ multiplex PCR. The sample records 37,000 or so clones, 88% being singletons. This clone was counted a few times. The chain recombines TRBV2 with TRBJ2-2; 7 nucleotides match TRBD2. The specimen was CD4+ T cells from peripheral blood mononuclear cells, collected before pregnancy. The TCR originated in a female donor with multiple sclerosis, enrolled in a pregnancy study. CDR3 residues: CASSGRLAENTGELFF. DNA for the CDR3: TGTGCCAGCAGTGGGAGGCTAGCGGAGAACACCGGGGAGCTGTTTTTT.